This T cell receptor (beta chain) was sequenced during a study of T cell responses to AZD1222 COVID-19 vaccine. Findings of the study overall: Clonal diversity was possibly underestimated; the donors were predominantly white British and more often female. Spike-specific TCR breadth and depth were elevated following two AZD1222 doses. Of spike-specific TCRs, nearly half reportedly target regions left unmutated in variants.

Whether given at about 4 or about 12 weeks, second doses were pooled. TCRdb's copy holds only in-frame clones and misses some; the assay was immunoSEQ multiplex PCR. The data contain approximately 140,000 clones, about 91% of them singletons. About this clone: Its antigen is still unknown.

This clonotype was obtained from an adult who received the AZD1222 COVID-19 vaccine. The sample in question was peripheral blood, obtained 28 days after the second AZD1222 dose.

This CDR3 reads CASSPSGLGYNEQFF. The CDR3 bases are TGTGCCAGCAGCCCCAGTGGACTAGGGTACAATGAGCAGTTCTTC. The chain is built from TRBV9 and TRBJ2-1, with 7 bases aligning to TRBD2. V lost 4 bases, J lost 4 bases, and 8 bases stayed unmatched. Germline V lookup: CDR1 SGDLS, CDR2 YYNGEE. The CDR3 spans 15 residues.